This T cell receptor (beta chain) was found in a study of blood T cell repertoires in COVID-19. About the study: Acute and convalescent COVID-19 specimens originated in the United States, Italy and Spain. PBMCs, B-cell-depleted T cells, or T cells provided the cDNA or gDNA that made up the material.

Under the authors' procedure: Amplification with reference gene primers provided the estimates of nucleated cell counts. Only in-frame clones appear in the TCRdb table, and some are missing; sequencing was by immunoSEQ multiplex PCR. V and J calls and clone size are as listed in that table; D and trimming were resolved from the DNA. The sample has tens of thousands of clones, 82% seen once; the top ten hold around 15%. V lost 6 bases, J lost 0 bases, and 10 bases lay in between. The germline gives CDR1 SGHVS, CDR2 FQNEAQ. The CDR3 loop spans 14 amino acids. The source is a human donor in a cohort sampled during active COVID-19. This rearrangement joins TRBV7-8 to TRBJ2-3; the D is unclear. The source material was peripheral blood. The CDR3 nucleotides are TGTGCCAGCAGTCATAGGAGCAGCACAGATACGCAGTATTTT. Translating it yields CASSHRSSTDTQYF.